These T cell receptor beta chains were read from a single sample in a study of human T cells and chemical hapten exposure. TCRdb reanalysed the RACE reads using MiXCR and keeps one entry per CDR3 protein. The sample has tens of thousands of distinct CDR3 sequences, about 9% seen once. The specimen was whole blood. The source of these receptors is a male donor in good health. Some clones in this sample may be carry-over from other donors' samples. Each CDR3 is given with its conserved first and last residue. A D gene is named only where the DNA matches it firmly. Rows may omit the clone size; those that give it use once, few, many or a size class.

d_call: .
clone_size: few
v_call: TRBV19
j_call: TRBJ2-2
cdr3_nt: TGTGCCAGTAGTATGGTTGTCAAAGGTTTCTATCCCGGGGAGCTGTTTTTT
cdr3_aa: CASSMVVKGFYPGELFF

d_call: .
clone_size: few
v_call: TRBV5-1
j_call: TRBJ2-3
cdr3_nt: TGCGCCAGCAGCTTCGGGAATCCCGGCACAGATACGCAGTATTTT
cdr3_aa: CASSFGNPGTDTQYF

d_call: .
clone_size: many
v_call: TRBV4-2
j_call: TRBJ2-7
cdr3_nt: TGTGCCAGCAGCGGTAGGGGACAAGACCACGAGCAGTACTTC
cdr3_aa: CASSGRGQDHEQYF

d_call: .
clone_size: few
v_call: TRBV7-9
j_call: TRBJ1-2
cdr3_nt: TGTGCCATCCACCGTCAAGTGCTTCCTAACTATGGCTACACCTTC
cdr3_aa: CAIHRQVLPNYGYTF

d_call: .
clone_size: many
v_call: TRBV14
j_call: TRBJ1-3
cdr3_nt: TGTGCCAGCAGCCAAGTGGGATCTGGAAACACCATATATTTT
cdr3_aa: CASSQVGSGNTIYF

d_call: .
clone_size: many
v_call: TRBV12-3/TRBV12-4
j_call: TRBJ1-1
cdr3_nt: TGTGCCAGCAGTTTGCTGGCCCCGACGGCTAACACTGAAGCTTTCTTT
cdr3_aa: CASSLLAPTANTEAFF

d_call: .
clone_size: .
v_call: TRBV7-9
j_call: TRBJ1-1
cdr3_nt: TGTGCCAGCAGCTTAGCGCGAATTCGGAACACTGAAGCTTTCTTT
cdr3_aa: CASSLARIRNTEAFF

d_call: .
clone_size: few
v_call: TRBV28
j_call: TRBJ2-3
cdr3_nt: TGTGCCAGCAGTTTACAGGGACCAGATACGCAGTATTTT
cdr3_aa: CASSLQGPDTQYF

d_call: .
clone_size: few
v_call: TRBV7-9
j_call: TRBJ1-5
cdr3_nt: TGTGCCAGCAGTTTCGAGGGTTATAGCAATCAGCCCCAGCATTTT
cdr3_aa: CASSFEGYSNQPQHF

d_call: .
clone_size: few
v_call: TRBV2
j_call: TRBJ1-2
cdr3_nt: TGTGCCAGCAGTGAGGGGGGGCAGTACTATGGCTACACCTTC
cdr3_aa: CASSEGGQYYGYTF

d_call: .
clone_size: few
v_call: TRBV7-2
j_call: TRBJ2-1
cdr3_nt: TGTGCCAGCAGCTTAGTTCGGGACACACGATTTTACAATGAGCAGTTCTTC
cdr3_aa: CASSLVRDTRFYNEQFF

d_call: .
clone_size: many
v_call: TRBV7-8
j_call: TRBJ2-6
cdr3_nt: TGTGCCAGCAGTCAAAGGGGGAGCTCTGGGGCCAACGTCCTGACTTTC
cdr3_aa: CASSQRGSSGANVLTF

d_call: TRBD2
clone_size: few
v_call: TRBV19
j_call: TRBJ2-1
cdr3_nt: TGTGCCAGTACCCCTTGGTACAGCCGGACTAGCGGGGGGGCCGGTCATCACAATGAGCAGTTCTTC
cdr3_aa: CASTPWYSRTSGGAGHHNEQFF

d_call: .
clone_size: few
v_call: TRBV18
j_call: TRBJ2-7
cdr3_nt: TGTGCCAGCTCACCACCGGGGGTGGGCTACGAGCAGTACTTC
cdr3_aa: CASSPPGVGYEQYF

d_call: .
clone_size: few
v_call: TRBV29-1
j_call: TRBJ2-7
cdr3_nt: TGCAGCGTTGAAGGCTTTTCCTACGAGCAGTACTTC
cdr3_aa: CSVEGFSYEQYF

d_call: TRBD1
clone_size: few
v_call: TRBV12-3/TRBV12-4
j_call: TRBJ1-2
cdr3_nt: TGTGCCAGCAGTTTAGTAGTTAGGGGGCGGTATCATGGCTACACCTTC
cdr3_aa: CASSLVVRGRYHGYTF